Following are 27 T cell receptor beta chains from one sample sequenced in a study of cytomegalovirus exposure and HLA in healthy donors. The study ran its PCR with 60 Vbeta and 13 Jbeta primers. Libraries were prepared by immunoSEQ multiplex PCR; TCRdb keeps only in-frame clonotypes and omits some of them. The table shows over 150,000 clones, with around 68% occurring only once. The sequenced sample consisted of PBMCs. These receptors came from a man between 45 and 60 years old in good health and CMV-seronegative.

This clone came up a few times. This chain connects TRBV7-9 to TRBJ2-1; D may be TRBD1 (6 bases). Germline V lookup: CDR1 SEHNR, CDR2 FQNEAQ (reference sequence). This CDR3 spans 14 amino acids. Trimming removed 5 bases at V and 3 bases at J, with 11 bases between. CDR3 in DNA: TGTGCCAGCAGCCGCGGACAGTTCTACAATGAGCAGTTCTTC. It is translated as CASSRGQFYNEQFF.

The chain joins TRBV5-1 to TRBJ1-1, with no clear D. This CDR3 has 14 amino acids. Germline CDR1 SGHRS, CDR2 YFSETQ. Trimming shortened V by 0 bases and J by 5 bases, and 11 bases separated the two germline ends. The CDR3 reads CASSLERGRTEAFF. Here the CDR3 DNA reads TGCGCCAGCAGCTTGGAGCGGGGAAGGACTGAAGCTTTCTTT. The full variable domain, rest sourced from reference TRBV5-1 and TRBJ1-1, is KAGVTQTPRYLIKTRGQQVTLSCSPISGHRSVSWYQQTPGQGLQFLFEYFSETQRNKGNFPGRFSGRQFSNSRSEMNVSTLELGDSALYLCASSLERGRTEAFFGQGTRLTVV.

The V and J genes are TRBV28 and TRBJ1-5; D remains unclear. V was shortened by 2 bases and J by 2 bases, with 4 bases between the two germline ends. The CDR3 consists of 13 residues. The V gene's germline CDR1 is MDHEN and CDR2 SYDVKM. The CDR3 coding sequence is TGTGCCAGCAGTTTAGAGCGCAATCAGCCCCAGCATTTT. It yields the protein CASSLERNQPQHF.

This clone showed up just once. The V and J genes are TRBV15 and TRBJ2-5; 8 nucleotides agree with TRBD1. After removal of 0 bases from V and 5 bases from J, the junction contained 5 bases not matched to a gene. Germline V gene sequence: CDR1 LNHNV, CDR2 YYDKDF (reference sequence). This CDR3 comprises 15 residues. The CDR3 protein is CATSRDTGGWETQYF. For the CDR3, the DNA is TGTGCCACCAGCAGAGATACAGGGGGATGGGAGACCCAGTACTTC.

Note on this clone: Within the sample, other DNA sequences also encode this same CDR3. The chain carries TRBV10-2 and TRBJ2-7; 7 bases align to TRBD1. The CDR3 has 12 amino acids. Losses at the gene ends were 6 bases for V and 1 base for J; bases not matched to a gene: 0. Germline V gene data show CDR1 as WSHSY and CDR2 as SAAADI. This chain's CDR3 is CASRTGSYEQYF. In DNA, the CDR3 is TGCGCCAGCAGGACAGGGTCCTACGAGCAGTACTTC.

The V gene is TRBV2, the J gene TRBJ1-4; D call uncertain. CDR3 length equals 14 residues. Germline V gene data show CDR1 as SNHLY and CDR2 as FYNNEI. V lost 3 bases to trimming and J lost 4 bases, with 9 bases between them. CDR3 DNA sequence: TGTGCCAGCAGTGACGGGGTACTTAATGAAAAACTGTTTTTT. This encodes CASSDGVLNEKLFF.

This clone was seen many times. The same CDR3 can be traced to other DNA sequences in this sample. V usage is TRBV7-9 and J usage is TRBJ1-4; weak D call: TRBD1 (6 bases). Germline CDR1 is SEHNR and CDR2 is FQNEAQ (reference sequence). Deletions cut 5 bases from V and 3 bases from J, with 10 bases between. This CDR3 spans 14 amino acids. For the CDR3, the DNA is TGTGCCAGCAGCCGAGGGGGGGCTAATGAAAAACTGTTTTTT. The encoded protein is CASSRGGANEKLFF.

The chain employs TRBV4-1 and TRBJ1-2; 8 bases agree with TRBD1. V was pared by 3 bases and J by 8 bases, with 8 bases of the junction left unmatched. Per the germline V gene, CDR1 is MGHRA and CDR2 is YSYEKL. CDR3 length equals 14 residues. The CDR3 sequence is CASSHQGARRGYTF. The CDR3 bases are TGCGCCAGCAGCCATCAGGGGGCCCGGAGGGGCTACACCTTC.

This rearrangement joins TRBV5-6 to TRBJ2-3, with TRBD1 matching over 9 bases. Germline CDR1 is SGHDT and CDR2 is YYEEEE. This CDR3 has 13 amino acids. The J segment lost 6 bases and the V segment lost 5 bases, leaving 4 bases of the junction unmatched. CDR3 nucleotide sequence: TGTGCCAGCAGGGACAGGGGTCCTGATACGCAGTATTTT. Its translation is CASRDRGPDTQYF.

The chain combines TRBV7-2 with TRBJ2-1; D ambiguous. Germline-derived CDR1 and CDR2 are SGHTA and FQGNSA. This CDR3 contains 14 residues. V lost 1 base and J lost 5, with 9 bases in between. CDR3 nucleotides: TGTGCCAGCAGCTTAGTGTTGGGCGACAATGAGCAGTTCTTC. It encodes CASSLVLGDNEQFF.

The chain couples TRBV4-2 to TRBJ2-7, with 10 bases aligning to TRBD2. V shed 0 bases and J 4 bases; nucleotides not matched to a gene: 6. Germline-derived CDR1 and CDR2 are LGHNA and YNFKEQ. CDR3 length: 16 amino acids. The CDR3: CASSQDLRAGGYEQYF. For the CDR3, the DNA is TGTGCCAGCAGCCAAGATCTAAGAGCGGGGGGGTACGAGCAGTACTTC.

This clone has a handful of counts. The chain combines TRBV7-3 with TRBJ2-1; 8 bases agree with TRBD2. With 2 bases clipped from V and 7 bases from J, the junction kept 4 bases outside the gene matches. Germline loops: CDR1 SGHTA, CDR2 FQGTGA. This CDR3 has 14 residues. For the CDR3, the DNA is TGTGCCAGCAGCTTACGACGGGGGGGTAATGAGCAGTTCTTC. It codes for CASSLRRGGNEQFF. Based on the CDR3 plus reference TRBV7-3 and TRBJ2-1, the full variable domain is GAGVSQTPSNKVTEKGKYVELRCDPISGHTALYWYRQSLGQGPEFLIYFQGTGAADDSGLPNDRFFAVRPEGSVSTLKIQRTERGDSAVYLCASSLRRGGNEQFFGPGTRLTVL.

V and J are TRBV28 and TRBJ2-3; TRBD1 matches 8 bases. Germline lookup yields CDR1 MDHEN and CDR2 SYDVKM. The CDR3 contains 15 residues. Trimming cost V 2 bases and J 2 bases; bases outside gene matches: 3. CDR3 in DNA: TGTGCCAGCAGTTTAGGGCAGGGGGCCACAGATACGCAGTATTTT. The encoded protein is CASSLGQGATDTQYF.

This clone was found once. This chain joins TRBV5-1 and TRBJ2-7; a possible D gene is TRBD1 (7 bases). CDR1 is SGHRS and CDR2 is YFSETQ in the germline V gene. V lost 0 bases and J lost 5, with 15 bases in between. This CDR3 comprises 15 residues. CDR3 sequence: CASSLVAGGHHEQYF. CDR3 nucleotide sequence: TGCGCCAGCAGCTTGGTGGCAGGGGGGCACCACGAGCAGTACTTC.

The chain employs TRBV11-2 and TRBJ1-1, with TRBD1 as a possible D gene (6 bases). The CDR3 has 15 residues. Germline V gene data show CDR1 as SGHAT and CDR2 as FQNNGV. V was clipped by 5 bases and J by 11 bases, with 24 bases between them. The CDR3 bases are TGTGCCAGCAGCCCTGGGGGGGCGGTGGGTCCAAAGGCTTTCTTT. Its protein product is CASSPGGAVGPKAFF.

The chain has TRBV6-4 and TRBJ2-2; possibly TRBD1 for D (6 bases). This CDR3 has 14 amino acids. V was pared by 5 bases and J by 1 base, with 8 bases between. CDR1 is MRHNA and CDR2 is SNTAGT in the germline V gene. DNA of the CDR3: TGTGCCAGCAGTTCGACAGGGAACACCGGGGAGCTGTTTTTT. Protein sequence: CASSSTGNTGELFF.

The chain has TRBV29-1 and TRBJ1-2; D not resolved. CDR3 length: 12 residues. Germline V gives CDR1 SQVTM, CDR2 ANQGSEA. V was pared by 3 bases and J by 7 bases, with 12 bases between. The CDR3 DNA follows: TGCAGCGTTGAGGCCGCTACGGGTGGCTACACCTTC. Protein sequence: CSVEAATGGYTF.

The chain is built from TRBV2 and TRBJ1-5, with TRBD1 matching over 7 bases. The CDR3 is 14 residues long. Germline V gene lookup returns CDR1 SNHLY and CDR2 FYNNEI. Germline trimming cut 6 bases from V and 5 bases from J; bases unmatched to any gene: 7. The CDR3 DNA follows: TGTGCCAGCAGCTACGACAGGGTAGATCAGCCCCAGCATTTT. It yields the protein CASSYDRVDQPQHF.

Regarding this clone: This sample also contains other DNA sequences that code for the same CDR3. V gene TRBV19 combines with J gene TRBJ1-2; 8 bases fit TRBD1. Germline CDR1 LNHDA, CDR2 SQIVND (reference sequence). The CDR3 is 14 residues long. V shed 5 bases, J shed 2 bases, and the junction held 4 bases outside the gene matches. CDR3 bases: TGTGCCAGTAGTTCGACAGGGGCCAACTATGGCTACACCTTC. Translated: CASSSTGANYGYTF. The full variable domain, rest sourced from reference TRBV19 and TRBJ1-2, is DGGITQSPKYLFRKEGQNVTLSCEQNLNHDAMYWYRQDPGQGLRLIYYSQIVNDFQKGDIAEGYSVSREKKESFPLTVTSAQKNPTAFYLCASSSTGANYGYTFGSGTRLTVV.

The chain combines TRBV15 with TRBJ2-1; 8 nucleotides line up with TRBD2. This CDR3 spans 15 amino acids. J gave up 8 bases and V 4 bases, and 10 bases lay outside the gene matches. Germline CDR1 LNHNV, CDR2 YYDKDF (reference sequence). CDR3 amino acids: CATSKGTRIRDEQFF. In DNA form, the CDR3 reads TGTGCCACCAGCAAGGGGACTAGGATCAGGGATGAGCAGTTCTTC. Full variable domain (rest looked up from reference TRBV15 and TRBJ2-1): DAMVIQNPRYQVTQFGKPVTLSCSQTLNHNVMYWYQQKSSQAPKLLFHYYDKDFNNEADTPDNFQSRRPNTSFCFLDIRSPGLGDTAMYLCATSKGTRIRDEQFFGPGTRLTVL.

The chain employs TRBV14 and TRBJ1-1, with 12 bases identical to TRBD1. Unmatched junction bases numbered 4, after V lost 4 bases and J lost 4 bases. The CDR3 covers 15 residues. CDR1 is SGHDN and CDR2 is FVKESK in the germline V gene. The CDR3 is CASSRPGQGATEAFF. The CDR3 coding sequence is TGTGCCAGCAGCCGACCGGGACAGGGGGCCACTGAAGCTTTCTTT. The full variable domain, completed using reference TRBV14 and TRBJ1-1, is EAGVTQFPSHSVIEKGQTVTLRCDPISGHDNLYWYRRVMGKEIKFLLHFVKESKQDESGMPNNRFLAERTGGTYSTLKVQPAELEDSGVYFCASSRPGQGATEAFFGQGTRLTVV.

The rearrangement joins TRBV15 to TRBJ2-7, with 7 nucleotides matching TRBD1. V was clipped by 5 bases and J by 6 bases; unmatched bases: 10. The CDR3 consists of 14 residues. In germline, CDR1 is LNHNV, CDR2 YYDKDF (reference sequence). The CDR3 is CATSPGTVQPEQYF. CDR3 DNA sequence: TGTGCCACCAGCCCCGGGACAGTCCAACCCGAGCAGTACTTC.

The V gene is TRBV19, the J gene TRBJ2-6, with 10 nucleotides matching TRBD1. The CDR3 length is 17 residues. Germline V gene data show CDR1 as LNHDA and CDR2 as SQIVND (reference sequence). V gave up 9 bases and J gave up 1 base; unmatched junction bases: 9. CDR3 sequence: CASTTGGPESGANVLTF. DNA of the CDR3: TGTGCCAGCACGACAGGGGGCCCAGAATCTGGGGCCAACGTCCTGACTTTC.

This clone was counted between two and nine times. This chain uses TRBV12-5 with TRBJ1-1; D is ambiguous. Looked up from germline, CDR1 is LGHNT and CDR2 is FRNRAP. V lost 3 bases, J lost 0 bases, and 8 bases lay in between. The CDR3 spans 14 residues. This CDR3 reads CASGLDILNTEAFF. The CDR3, as DNA: TGTGCTAGTGGTTTAGACATCCTGAACACTGAAGCTTTCTTT.

This chain uses TRBV28 with TRBJ1-1, with a weak D call TRBD1 (6 bases). Germline-derived CDR1 and CDR2 are MDHEN and SYDVKM. V was trimmed by 7 bases and J by 10 bases, leaving 22 bases between them. The CDR3 covers 14 residues. CDR3 loop: CASITPGGGPGAFF. As DNA, the CDR3 is TGTGCCAGCATAACCCCGGGGGGCGGACCGGGAGCTTTCTTT.

The genes are TRBV9 and TRBJ1-1; 9 bases agree with TRBD1. There are 13 residues in the CDR3. With 4 bases clipped from V and 8 bases from J, the junction kept 6 bases outside the gene matches. Germline lookup yields CDR1 SGDLS and CDR2 YYNGEE. The DNA for the CDR3 is TGTGCCAGCAGCCCTCCGGGACAGGGAGAAGCTTTCTTT. This translates into CASSPPGQGEAFF.

This chain uses TRBV19 with TRBJ2-7, with 10 bases aligning to TRBD1. The CDR3 contains 15 residues. The germline V gene encodes CDR1 LNHDA and CDR2 SQIVND (reference sequence). Trimming cost V 5 bases and J 3 bases; bases outside gene matches: 7. This CDR3 is CASSLRTGGNYEQYF. The CDR3 bases are TGTGCCAGTAGTCTACGGACAGGGGGAAACTACGAGCAGTACTTC.